Listed below are T cell receptor beta chains from one sample, sequenced in a study of blood T cell repertoires in COVID-19. Only in-frame clones appear in the TCRdb table, and some are missing; sequencing was by immunoSEQ multiplex PCR. The sample lists under 350,000 clones, 65% to 90% occurring once. Sequenced material: PBMCs or T cells enriched from blood (not recorded which). These receptors were collected from a woman in her forties with acute COVID-19. Each CDR3 is given with its conserved first and last residue. Fields, in order: clone size, D gene, V gene, J gene, CDR3 DNA, CDR3 protein. The D gene is left open where the match is weak. Clone size appears in some rows only: once, few, many, or a class for an expanded clone.

few,.,TRBV3-1/TRBV3-2,TRBJ2-5,TGTGCCAGCAGCCACTTAGAGACCCAGTACTTC,CASSHLETQYF
.,.,TRBV7-2,TRBJ1-6,TGTGCCAGCAGCTTAGGGGGGACTACTTCACCCCTCCACTTT,CASSLGGTTSPLHF
.,.,TRBV14,TRBJ1-2,TGTGCCAGCAGCCAAGGGGCCAGGGGTGCTAACTATGGCTACACCTTC,CASSQGARGANYGYTF
once,TRBD1,TRBV6-5,TRBJ2-7,TGTGCCAGCAGTTACACGGACAGGAACTACGAGCAGTACTTC,CASSYTDRNYEQYF
.,TRBD1,TRBV5-1,TRBJ2-5,TGCGCCAGCAGCTCACCCGGGACAGGGGGAGACCGTCCTAAAGAGACCCAGTACTTC,CASSSPGTGGDRPKETQYF
.,TRBD1,TRBV5-1,TRBJ1-3,TGCGCCAGCAGCTTGGAGGCGACAGGGTTTTTGGATTTCAAAGGAAACACCATATATTTT,CASSLEATGFLDFKGNTIYF
.,TRBD1,TRBV9,TRBJ1-2,TGTGCCAGCAGCCCCAGACAGGGTAGTGATGGTGGCTACACCTTC,CASSPRQGSDGGYTF
.,.,TRBV7-2,TRBJ2-5,TGTGCCAGCAGCCCGCGACTACGTTCCGAGACCCAGTACTTC,CASSPRLRSETQYF
.,.,TRBV25-1,TRBJ1-1,TGTGCCAGCAGTGAATCCCTAACAGTGAACACTGAAGCTTTCTTT,CASSESLTVNTEAFF
.,TRBD2,TRBV6-2/TRBV6-3,TRBJ2-1,TGTGCCAGCAGTTACTCCGGGGAGGGGTTGGCGTTCTTC,CASSYSGEGLAFF
.,TRBD2,TRBV27,TRBJ2-7,TGTGCCAGCAGTTTCGCGACTAGCGGGAGTAAAGAGCAGTACTTC,CASSFATSGSKEQYF
.,.,TRBV19,TRBJ2-5,TGTGCCAGTAGTACCTCACAGGGAATCCAAGAGACCCAGTACTTC,CASSTSQGIQETQYF
.,TRBD1,TRBV15,TRBJ1-2,TGTGCCACCAGCAGAGGCGGCCAGGGGGCTAATCTTGGCTACACCTTC,CATSRGGQGANLGYTF
.,.,TRBV18,TRBJ2-1,TGTGCCAGCTCACCGACACTGAGCTCCTACAATGAGCAGTTCTTC,CASSPTLSSYNEQFF
.,TRBD1,TRBV7-7,TRBJ2-1,TGTGCCAGCAGCTCCGATACATCCCCGGGACAGACTTACAATGAGCAGTTCTTC,CASSSDTSPGQTYNEQFF
.,.,TRBV20-1,TRBJ1-4,TGCAGTGCTAGTCGGGGGGTTGGGGCAACTAATGAAAAACTGTTTTTT,CSASRGVGATNEKLFF
.,.,TRBV11-2,TRBJ2-1,TGTGCCAGCAGCTTAACTGACTTTTTCAATGAGCAGTTCTTC,CASSLTDFFNEQFF